These 6 T cell receptor beta chains were all obtained from the same sample, sequenced in a study of OX40 agonist ivuxolimab in advanced cancers. Clones were read by immunoSEQ multiplex PCR, and TCRdb kept only the in-frame ones, dropping some. The sample contains about 55,000 clones, more than 75% of which appear only once. The sample here was CD4+ or CD8+ T cells sorted from blood, taken in a trial of the OX40 agonist ivuxolimab. These receptors all stem from an adult with an advanced solid tumor such as melanoma, head and neck, liver or kidney cancer.

V usage is TRBV6-1 and J usage is TRBJ1-2, with TRBD1 as a possible D gene (6 bases). CDR1 and CDR2 (germline): MNHNS, SASEGT. Between the trimmed V and J ends, which lost 0 bases and 4 bases, there was a span of 21 bases. The CDR3 length is 18 residues. Here the CDR3 reads CASSEAGPGRGGGYGYTF. CDR3 nucleotide sequence: TGTGCCAGCAGTGAAGCCGGCCCTGGGCGCGGAGGGGGCTATGGCTACACCTTC.

The chain links TRBV5-4 to TRBJ2-2; D unclear. V was shortened by 6 bases and J by 4 bases, with 10 bases between the two germline ends. Germline V gene lookup returns CDR1 SGHNT and CDR2 YYREEE (reference sequence). This CDR3 is 13 amino acids long. This CDR3 is CASTPHGTGELFF. For the CDR3, the DNA is TGTGCCAGCACCCCTCATGGCACCGGGGAGCTGTTTTTT.

The rearrangement joins TRBV7-9 to TRBJ2-1; the match to TRBD1 covers 8 bases. The germline CDR1 and CDR2 sequences are SEHNR and FQNEAQ (reference sequence). V lost 1 base and J lost 4; bases outside the gene matches: 9. The CDR3 is 17 amino acids. The CDR3 protein is CASSLGPQGATYNEQFF. CDR3 in DNA: TGTGCCAGCAGCTTAGGGCCCCAGGGGGCCACGTACAATGAGCAGTTCTTC. Full variable domain (outside the CDR3, taken from reference TRBV7-9 and TRBJ2-1): DTGVSQNPRHKITKRGQNVTFRCDPISEHNRLYWYRQTLGQGPEFLTYFQNEAQLEKSRLLSDRFSAERPKGSFSTLEIQRTEQGDSAMYLCASSLGPQGATYNEQFFGPGTRLTVL.

The chain uses TRBV19 and TRBJ2-7, with TRBD1 matching 9 bases. CDR3 size: 12 residues. Looked up from germline, CDR1 is LNHDA and CDR2 is SQIVND (reference sequence). V was pared by 4 bases and J by 5 bases, with 0 bases of the junction left unmatched. The CDR3 spells CASSRDRDEQYF. The CDR3 DNA reads TGTGCCAGTAGTAGGGACAGGGACGAGCAGTACTTC.

The chain has TRBV6-5 and TRBJ2-2; 8 bases fit TRBD2. The CDR3 covers 15 residues. Germline CDR1 is MNHEY and CDR2 is SVGAGI. Germline trimming cut 5 bases from V and 7 bases from J; bases unmatched to any gene: 9. The CDR3 region is CASSRRGGLVGELFF. CDR3 sequence (DNA): TGTGCCAGCAGTCGCCGGGGGGGGCTGGTCGGGGAGCTGTTTTTT.

The gene calls are TRBV5-1 and TRBJ2-6; D not certain. This CDR3 is 16 amino acids long. Looked up from germline, CDR1 is SGHRS and CDR2 is YFSETQ. Deletions cut 2 bases from V and 0 bases from J, with 9 bases between. Here the CDR3 DNA reads TGCGCCAGCAGCTTAGGGCCGCCCTCTGGGGCCAACGTCCTGACTTTC. Amino acid sequence: CASSLGPPSGANVLTF.